Following are 17 T cell receptor beta chains from one sample sequenced in a study of blood T cell repertoires in COVID-19. Clones were read by immunoSEQ multiplex PCR, and TCRdb kept only the in-frame ones, dropping some. The sample contains several thousand clones, 88% of which appear only once. Sequencing was done on a sample of peripheral blood. These receptors originate from a human donor in a cohort sampled during active COVID-19.

The chain links TRBV5-4 to TRBJ2-2; 9 bases align to TRBD2. The CDR3 has 16 amino acids. Unmatched junction bases numbered 11, after V lost 7 bases and J lost 4 bases. CDR1 SGHNT and CDR2 YYREEE come from the germline V gene (reference sequence). CDR3 residues: CASFRWAGGRTGELFF. CDR3 DNA: TGTGCCAGCTTTCGCTGGGCGGGGGGGCGCACCGGGGAGCTGTTTTTT.

This chain links TRBV4-3 with TRBJ2-1, with 8 bases lining up with TRBD2. The CDR3 runs to 17 residues. J lost 3 bases, V lost 0 bases, and 7 bases had no gene match. The germline CDR1 and CDR2 sequences are LGHNA and YSLEER. The CDR3 region is CASSQDTLAGFYNEQFF. CDR3 nucleotide sequence: TGCGCCAGCAGCCAAGATACGCTAGCGGGTTTCTACAATGAGCAGTTCTTC.

This chain connects TRBV7-2 to TRBJ2-3, with TRBD1 identical over 11 bases. CDR3 length: 16 residues. The germline V gene encodes CDR1 SGHTA and CDR2 FQGNSA. With 5 bases clipped from V and 4 bases from J, the junction kept 8 bases outside the gene matches. CDR3 residues: CASSPWTGGVADTQYF. CDR3 nucleotide sequence: TGTGCCAGCAGCCCCTGGACAGGGGGCGTCGCAGATACGCAGTATTTT.

This clone was observed a single time. The V call is TRBV5-4, the J call TRBJ1-6; 8 bases agree with TRBD1. The V segment lost 2 bases and the J segment 9 bases; nucleotides outside the gene matches: 7. CDR1 is SGHNT and CDR2 is YYREEE in the germline V gene (reference sequence). CDR3 length equals 15 residues. CDR3: CASSFRDRRGSPLHF. The DNA for the CDR3 is TGTGCCAGCAGCTTTCGGGACAGGCGGGGTTCACCCCTCCACTTT.

The chain couples TRBV18 to TRBJ2-1; 11 nucleotides line up with TRBD2. There are 16 residues in the CDR3. In germline, CDR1 is KGHSH, CDR2 LQKENI. V lost 3 bases and J lost 10; bases outside the gene matches: 11. CDR3 coding DNA: TGTGCCAGCTCACCCCAGATAGCGGGAGGGGGGTTCGAGCAGTTCTTC. It encodes CASSPQIAGGGFEQFF. Full variable domain (rest looked up from reference TRBV18 and TRBJ2-1): NAGVMQNPRHLVRRRGQEARLRCSPMKGHSHVYWYRQLPEEGLKFMVYLQKENIIDESGMPKERFSAEFPKEGPSILRIQQVVRGDSAAYFCASSPQIAGGGFEQFFGPGTRLTVL.

The chain combines TRBV5-4 with TRBJ2-2, with a tentative D call TRBD2 (5 bases). The V gene lost 4 bases and the J gene lost 6 bases, with 13 bases spanning the gap. Germline V gives CDR1 SGHNT, CDR2 YYREEE (reference sequence). This CDR3 is built from 14 residues. The CDR3 is CASSRRDGAGELFF. CDR3 bases: TGTGCCAGCAGCCGCCGGGATGGGGCCGGGGAGCTGTTTTTT.

The V and J genes are TRBV12-3 or TRBV12-4 and TRBJ1-1, with 8 bases identical to TRBD1. After removal of 6 bases from V and 8 bases from J, the junction contained 5 bases not matched to a gene. CDR3 length: 12 residues. As DNA, the CDR3 is TGTGCCAGCAGCCTAACAGGGGGAGAAGCTTTCTTT. Protein: CASSLTGGEAFF.

This clone came up once. The V call is TRBV10-3, the J call TRBJ2-3; a possible D gene is TRBD2 (6 bases). Germline values: CDR1 ENHRY, CDR2 SYGVKD. The CDR3 has 15 amino acids. Trimming took 1 base from V and 2 from J, leaving 10 bases between them. The CDR3 DNA reads as TGTGCCATCAGTGAGTTTGCTAGCGTCACAGATACGCAGTATTTT. It yields the protein CAISEFASVTDTQYF.

CDR3 sequence: CASSLISTDTQYF. CDR3 in DNA: TGTGCCAGCAGCCTAATTTCCACAGATACGCAGTATTTT. This rearrangement joins TRBV12-3 or TRBV12-4 to TRBJ2-3; D is uncertain. V was trimmed by 6 bases and J by 2 bases, leaving 9 bases between them. This CDR3 is 13 amino acids long.

This sequence joins TRBV9 and TRBJ1-6; 9 bases are shared with TRBD1. This CDR3 has 16 amino acids. V dropped 2 bases and J dropped 9; count of bases not matched to a gene: 9. Germline assignment: CDR1 SGDLS and CDR2 YYNGEE. The chain's CDR3 is CASSVAGQGDGSPLHF. The CDR3 coding sequence is TGTGCCAGCAGCGTTGCGGGACAGGGTGACGGTTCACCCCTCCACTTT. The entire variable domain, with the rest obtained from reference TRBV9 and TRBJ1-6, is as follows: DSGVTQTPKHLITATGQRVTLRCSPRSGDLSVYWYQQSLDQGLQFLIQYYNGEERAKGNILERFSAQQFPDLHSELNLSSLELGDSALYFCASSVAGQGDGSPLHFGNGTRLTVT.

About this clone itself: One junction end disagrees with the germline gene, perhaps due to a read error. CDR3 sequence: CASGLGRYSPLHF. The CDR3 DNA is TGTGCCAGCGGCTTGGGGCGTTATTCACCCCTCCACTTT. V usage is TRBV11-2 and J usage is TRBJ1-6; D may be TRBD1 (5 bases). CDR1 and CDR2 from the germline V gene are SGHAT and FQNNGV. The CDR3 totals 13 residues.

The gene calls are TRBV19 and TRBJ1-1; TRBD1 matches 8 bases. The CDR3 runs 13 residues. V shed 4 bases and J 5 bases; nucleotides not matched to a gene: 3. The germline V gene has CDR1 LNHDA and CDR2 SQIVND (reference sequence). This CDR3 is CASSTRDRTEAFF. The CDR3 bases are TGTGCCAGTAGTACCCGGGACAGGACTGAAGCTTTCTTT.

V and J are TRBV10-3 and TRBJ2-7, with D possibly matching TRBD1 (5 bases). This CDR3 is 14 amino acids long. V was clipped by 2 bases and J by 1 base, with 9 bases between them. CDR1 is ENHRY and CDR2 is SYGVKD in the germline V gene. CDR3 residues: CAISETDTSYEQYF. CDR3 sequence (DNA): TGTGCCATCAGTGAGACGGACACTTCCTACGAGCAGTACTTC.

The CDR3 DNA is TGTGCCACCAGTGATTTTACCCTGGCGGGCAATGAGCAGTTCTTC. This translates into CATSDFTLAGNEQFF. The gene calls are TRBV24-1 and TRBJ2-1; D might be TRBD2 (5 bases). This CDR3 has 15 amino acids. Looked up from germline, CDR1 is KGHDR and CDR2 is SFDVKD. V was clipped by 1 base and J by 6 bases, with 12 bases between them.

This clone was seen a handful of times. CDR3 sequence (DNA): TGTGCCAGTCGCCGAGGACAGCTAAACACCATATATTTT. The encoded protein is CASRRGQLNTIYF. V and J are TRBV11-2 and TRBJ1-3, with a tentative D call TRBD1 (6 bases). V lost 9 bases, J lost 6 bases, and 15 bases lay in between. The germline V gene encodes CDR1 SGHAT and CDR2 FQNNGV. This CDR3 is built from 13 residues.

The V gene is TRBV19, the J gene TRBJ1-1; 8 bases match TRBD1. The CDR3 is made up of 16 amino acids. J was trimmed by 2 bases and V by 3 bases; bases with no gene match: 8. Germline loops: CDR1 LNHDA, CDR2 SQIVND (reference sequence). The chain's CDR3 is CASSMGTGYLNTEAFF. DNA of the CDR3: TGTGCCAGTAGTATGGGGACAGGCTACCTTAACACTGAAGCTTTCTTT.

CDR3 protein: CASTLYEQYF. Written as DNA, the CDR3 is TGTGCCAGCACTCTCTACGAGCAGTACTTC. The V and J genes are TRBV6-5 and TRBJ2-7, with D unclear. The CDR3 spans 10 residues. The germline gives CDR1 MNHEY, CDR2 SVGAGI. V lost 7 bases and J 3 bases, leaving 4 bases between the germline ends.